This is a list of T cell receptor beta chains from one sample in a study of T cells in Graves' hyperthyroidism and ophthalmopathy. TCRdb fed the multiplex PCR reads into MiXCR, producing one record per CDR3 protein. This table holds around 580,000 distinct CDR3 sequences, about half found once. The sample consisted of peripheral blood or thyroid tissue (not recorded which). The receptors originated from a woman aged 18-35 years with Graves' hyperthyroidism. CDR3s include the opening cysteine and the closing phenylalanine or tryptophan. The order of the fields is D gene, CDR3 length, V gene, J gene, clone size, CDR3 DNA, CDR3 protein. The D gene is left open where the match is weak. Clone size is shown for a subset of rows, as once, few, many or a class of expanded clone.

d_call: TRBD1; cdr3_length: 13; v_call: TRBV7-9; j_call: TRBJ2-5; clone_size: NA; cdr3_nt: TGTGCCAGCAGCGACAGGGGAGGTCAGCCCCAGTACTTC; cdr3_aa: CASSDRGGQPQYF
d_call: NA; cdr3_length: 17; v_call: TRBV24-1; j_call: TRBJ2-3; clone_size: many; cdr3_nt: TGTGCCACCAGTGAACCAGGGACTGTCCAAGAAACAGATACGCAGTATTTT; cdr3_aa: CATSEPGTVQETDTQYF
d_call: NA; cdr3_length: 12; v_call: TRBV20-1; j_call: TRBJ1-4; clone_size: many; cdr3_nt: TGCAGCCCCGCGAGGAGTTGGGAAAAACTGTTTTTT; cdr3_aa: CSPARSWEKLFF
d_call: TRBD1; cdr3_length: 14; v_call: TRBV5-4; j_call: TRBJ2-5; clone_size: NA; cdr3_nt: TGTGCCAGCAGCTCCTCCTCCGGGACAGGGACCCAGTACTTC; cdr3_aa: CASSSSSGTGTQYF
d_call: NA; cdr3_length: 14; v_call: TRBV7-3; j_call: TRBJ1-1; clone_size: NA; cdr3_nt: TGTGCCAGCAGCTTAAACCTAGGGAACGGTGAAGCTTTCTTT; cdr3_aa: CASSLNLGNGEAFF
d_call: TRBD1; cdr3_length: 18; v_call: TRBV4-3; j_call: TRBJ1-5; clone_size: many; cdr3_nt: TGCGCCAGCAGCCCGCCTGGGACAGCCTTGCCCCACAATCAGCCCCAGCATTTT; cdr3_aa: CASSPPGTALPHNQPQHF
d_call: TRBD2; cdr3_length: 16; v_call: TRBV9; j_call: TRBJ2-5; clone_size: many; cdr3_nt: TGTGCCAGCAGCGTAGCTAGCGGGAGAACCCAAGAGACCCAGTACTTC; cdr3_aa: CASSVASGRTQETQYF
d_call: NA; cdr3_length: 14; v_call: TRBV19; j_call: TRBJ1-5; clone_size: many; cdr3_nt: TGTGCCAGTAGTCCAATTGTGGATTCCCAGCCCCAGCATTTT; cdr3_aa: CASSPIVDSQPQHF
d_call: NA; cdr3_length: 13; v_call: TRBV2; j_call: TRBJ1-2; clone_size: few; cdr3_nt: TGTGCCAGCAGTTTATCACCAGTCTATGGCTACACCTTC; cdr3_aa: CASSLSPVYGYTF
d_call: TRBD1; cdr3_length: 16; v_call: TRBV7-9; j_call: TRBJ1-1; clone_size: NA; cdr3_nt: TGTGCCAGCAGCCCTGCGACAGGGGGCGCGGACACTGAAGCTTTCTTT; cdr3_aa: CASSPATGGADTEAFF
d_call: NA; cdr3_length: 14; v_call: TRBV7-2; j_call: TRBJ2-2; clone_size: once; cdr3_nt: TGTGCCAGCAGCCCCGAGACCAGGGGTAGGGAGCTGTTTTTT; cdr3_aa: CASSPETRGRELFF
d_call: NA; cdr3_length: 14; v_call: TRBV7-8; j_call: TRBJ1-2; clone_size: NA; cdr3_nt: TGTGCCAGCAGCTTAGCGGGGGGGCGCTATGGCTACACCTTC; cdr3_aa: CASSLAGGRYGYTF
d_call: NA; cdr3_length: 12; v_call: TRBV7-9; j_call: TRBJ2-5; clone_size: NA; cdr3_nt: TGTGCCAGCAGCTTAGGAAGAGAGACCCAGAACTTC; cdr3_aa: CASSLGRETQNF
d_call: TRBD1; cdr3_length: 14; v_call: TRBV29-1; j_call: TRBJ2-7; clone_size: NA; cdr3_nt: TGCAGCATTCTCTGGGGACAGGGCCTCTACGAGCAGTACTTC; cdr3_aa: CSILWGQGLYEQYF
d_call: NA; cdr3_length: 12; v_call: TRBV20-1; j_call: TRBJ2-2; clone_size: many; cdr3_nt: TGCAGTGCTAGAGATTTTGTATCGGAGCTGTTTTTT; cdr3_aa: CSARDFVSELFF
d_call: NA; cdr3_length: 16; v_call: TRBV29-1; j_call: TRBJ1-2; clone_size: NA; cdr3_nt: TGCAGCGTTGAACGAGCGGGAGAAGGACGTCCTTATGGCTACACCTTC; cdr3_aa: CSVERAGEGRPYGYTF
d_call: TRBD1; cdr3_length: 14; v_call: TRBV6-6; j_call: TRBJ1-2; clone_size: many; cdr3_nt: TGTGCCAGCAGTACGACAGGGTTGGGACTTCGGGGCACCTTC; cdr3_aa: CASSTTGLGLRGTF
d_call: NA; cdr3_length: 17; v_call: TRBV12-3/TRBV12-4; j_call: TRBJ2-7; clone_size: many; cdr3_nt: TGTGCCAGCAGTTCCACGGGTCCCCTTTGGTTCTCCTACGAGCAGTACTTC; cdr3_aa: CASSSTGPLWFSYEQYF
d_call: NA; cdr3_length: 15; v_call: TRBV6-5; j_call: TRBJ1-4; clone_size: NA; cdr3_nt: TGTGCCAGCAGTTATTCCGGGACAAAAAATGAAAAACTGTTTTTT; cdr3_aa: CASSYSGTKNEKLFF
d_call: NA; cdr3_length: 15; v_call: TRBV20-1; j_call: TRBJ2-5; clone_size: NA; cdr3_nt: TGCAGTGCTAGACTCTACACCGGGGACTGGGAGACCCAGTACTTC; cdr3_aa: CSARLYTGDWETQYF
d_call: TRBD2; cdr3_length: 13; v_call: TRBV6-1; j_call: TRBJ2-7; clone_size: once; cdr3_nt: TGTGCCAGCAGCCCTCTAGCGGGAGCCGAGCAGTACTTC; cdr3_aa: CASSPLAGAEQYF
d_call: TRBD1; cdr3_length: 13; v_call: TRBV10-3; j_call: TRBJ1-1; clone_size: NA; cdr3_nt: TGTGCCATGAACCCGGACAGGGACACTGAAGCTTTCTTT; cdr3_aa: CAMNPDRDTEAFF
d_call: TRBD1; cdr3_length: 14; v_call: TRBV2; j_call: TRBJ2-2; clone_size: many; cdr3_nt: TGTGCCACTACGGGACAGGGGGACACCGGGGAGCTGTTTTTT; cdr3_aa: CATTGQGDTGELFF
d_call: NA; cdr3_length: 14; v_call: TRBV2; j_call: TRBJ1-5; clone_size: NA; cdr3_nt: TGTGCCAGCCCTGCGGGGAGGATCAATCAGCCCCAGCATTTT; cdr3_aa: CASPAGRINQPQHF
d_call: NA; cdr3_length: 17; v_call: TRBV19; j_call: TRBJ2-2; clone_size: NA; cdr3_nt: TGTGCCAGTAGTATAGAGTCGATGCAGGGAAACACCGGGGAGCTGTTTTTT; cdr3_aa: CASSIESMQGNTGELFF
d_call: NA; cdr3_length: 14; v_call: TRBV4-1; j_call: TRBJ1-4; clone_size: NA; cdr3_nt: TGCGCCAGCAGTCGAGACAGACCTAGTGAAAAACTGTTTTTT; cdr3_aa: CASSRDRPSEKLFF
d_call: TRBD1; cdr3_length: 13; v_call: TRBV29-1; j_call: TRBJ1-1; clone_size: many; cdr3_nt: TGCAGCGTTGCACAGGGGAAAAACACTGAAGCTTTCTTT; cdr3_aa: CSVAQGKNTEAFF
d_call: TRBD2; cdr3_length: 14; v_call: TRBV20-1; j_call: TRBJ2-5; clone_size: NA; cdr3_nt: TGCAGTGCTACTCCTAGCGGGAGTCAAGAGACCCAGTACTTC; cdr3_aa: CSATPSGSQETQYF
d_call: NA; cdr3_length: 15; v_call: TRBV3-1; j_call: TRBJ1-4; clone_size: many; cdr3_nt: TGTGCCAGCAGCCAAGATCGGGTTCTAGGGGAAAAACTGTTTTTT; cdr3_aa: CASSQDRVLGEKLFF
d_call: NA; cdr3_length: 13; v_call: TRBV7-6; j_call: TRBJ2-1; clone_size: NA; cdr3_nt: TGTGCCAGCAGCTTAGCTGCGTCCGGTGAGCAGTTCTTC; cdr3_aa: CASSLAASGEQFF
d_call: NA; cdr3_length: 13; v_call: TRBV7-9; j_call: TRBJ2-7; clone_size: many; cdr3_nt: TGTGCCAGCAGCTCAACTGGACCCTACGAGCAGTACTTC; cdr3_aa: CASSSTGPYEQYF
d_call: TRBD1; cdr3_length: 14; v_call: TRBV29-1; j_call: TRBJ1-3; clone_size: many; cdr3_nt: TGCAGCGTTGAAGGCGCAGGGGGTGGAAACACCATATATTTT; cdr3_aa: CSVEGAGGGNTIYF
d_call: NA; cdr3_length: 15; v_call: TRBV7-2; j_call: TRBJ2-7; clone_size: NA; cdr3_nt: TGTGCCAGCAGCTTAGATCGGGGGCAGGACTACGAGCAGTACTTC; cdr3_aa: CASSLDRGQDYEQYF
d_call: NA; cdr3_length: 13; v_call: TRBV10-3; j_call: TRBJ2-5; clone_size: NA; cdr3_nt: TGTGCCATCAGTGAGTCAGAACGAGAGACCCAGTACTGG; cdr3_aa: CAISESERETQYW
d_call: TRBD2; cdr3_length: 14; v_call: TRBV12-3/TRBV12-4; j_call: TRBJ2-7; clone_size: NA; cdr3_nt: TGTGCCAGCAGTCCCTCTACGGCGGGAGTCGAGCAGTACTTC; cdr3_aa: CASSPSTAGVEQYF
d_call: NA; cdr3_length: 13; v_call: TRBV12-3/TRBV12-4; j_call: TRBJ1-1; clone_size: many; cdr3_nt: TGTGCCAGCAGCTTGGTGGGGGGAACTGAAGCTTTCTTT; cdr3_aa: CASSLVGGTEAFF
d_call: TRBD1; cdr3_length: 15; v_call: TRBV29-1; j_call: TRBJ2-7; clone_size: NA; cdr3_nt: TGCAGCATCCGCACGTCGGGACAGGCTACCTACGAGCAGTACTTC; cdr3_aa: CSIRTSGQATYEQYF
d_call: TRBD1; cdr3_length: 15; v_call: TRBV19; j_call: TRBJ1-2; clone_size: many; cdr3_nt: TGTGCCAGTGGTAAGGGACAGGGGATTAACTATGGCTACACCTTC; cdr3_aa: CASGKGQGINYGYTF
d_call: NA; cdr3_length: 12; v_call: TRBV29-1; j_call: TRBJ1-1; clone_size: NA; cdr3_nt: TGCAGCTTAGGGCCAGTGAACACTGAAGCTTTCTTT; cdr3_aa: CSLGPVNTEAFF
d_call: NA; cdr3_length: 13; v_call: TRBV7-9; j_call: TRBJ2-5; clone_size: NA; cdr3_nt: TGTGCCAGCAGCTCACAGGGTCTAGAGACCCAGTACTTC; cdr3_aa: CASSSQGLETQYF
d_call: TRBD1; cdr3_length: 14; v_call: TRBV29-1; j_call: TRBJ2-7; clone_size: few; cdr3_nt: TGCAGCGTTCACACAGGGGGCGCTTACCACGAGCAGTACTTC; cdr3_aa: CSVHTGGAYHEQYF
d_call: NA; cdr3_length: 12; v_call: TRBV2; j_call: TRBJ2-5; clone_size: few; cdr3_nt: TGTGCCAGCAGTGAGGGAAGTCAGCCCCAGTACTTC; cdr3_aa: CASSEGSQPQYF
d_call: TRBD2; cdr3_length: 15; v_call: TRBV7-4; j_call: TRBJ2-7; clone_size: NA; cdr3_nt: TGTGCCAGCAGCTTGGGAGCGGGAGGAATACACGAGCAGTACTTC; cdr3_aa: CASSLGAGGIHEQYF
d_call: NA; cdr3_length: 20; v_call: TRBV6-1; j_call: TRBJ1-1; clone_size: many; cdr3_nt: TGTGCCAGCAGGGTCATCTGTTGTAAGTTCCCTACGGTATGGAACACTGAAGCTTTCTTT; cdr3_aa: CASRVICCKFPTVWNTEAFF
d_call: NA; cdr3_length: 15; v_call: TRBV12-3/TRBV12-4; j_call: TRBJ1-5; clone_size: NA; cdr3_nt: TGTGCCAGCAGTTTGGGGGGGGCCTTCAATCAGCCCCAGCATTTT; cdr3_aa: CASSLGGAFNQPQHF
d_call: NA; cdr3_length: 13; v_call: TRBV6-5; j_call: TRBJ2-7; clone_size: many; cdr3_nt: TGTGCCAGCAGTGGGGGACTCCACTACGAGCAGTACTTC; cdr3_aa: CASSGGLHYEQYF
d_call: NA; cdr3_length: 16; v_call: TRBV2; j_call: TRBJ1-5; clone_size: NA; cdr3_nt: TGTGCCAGCAGCGCCTATAGAGCGGGAGGGGGAGAGACCCAGCATTTT; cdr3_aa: CASSAYRAGGGETQHF
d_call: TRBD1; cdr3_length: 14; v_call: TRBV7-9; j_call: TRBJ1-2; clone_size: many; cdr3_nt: TGTGCCAGCAGCCATCCCGGGACAGGGTATGGCTACACCTTC; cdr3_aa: CASSHPGTGYGYTF
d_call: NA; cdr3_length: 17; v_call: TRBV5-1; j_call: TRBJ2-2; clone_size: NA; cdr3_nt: TGTGCCAGCAGCTCTGGACCGCGATACTTGAACACCGGGGAGCTGTTTTTT; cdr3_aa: CASSSGPRYLNTGELFF
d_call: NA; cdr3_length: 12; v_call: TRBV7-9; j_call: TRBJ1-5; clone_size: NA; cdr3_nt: TGTGCCTGCAAAGACCGCGATCAGCCCCAGCATTTT; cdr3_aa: CACKDRDQPQHF
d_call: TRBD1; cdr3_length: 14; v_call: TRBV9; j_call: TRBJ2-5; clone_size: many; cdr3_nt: TGTGCCAGCAGCGTAGACAGGGGGCAAGAGACCCAGTACTTC; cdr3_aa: CASSVDRGQETQYF
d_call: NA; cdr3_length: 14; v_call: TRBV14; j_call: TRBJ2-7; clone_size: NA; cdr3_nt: TGTGCCAGCAGCCAGGTACAGAAAGCTTACGAGCAGTACTTC; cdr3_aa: CASSQVQKAYEQYF
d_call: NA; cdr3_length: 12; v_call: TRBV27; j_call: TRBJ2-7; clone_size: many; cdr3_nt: TGTGCCAGCAGTCACACTAGCTACGAGCAGTACTTC; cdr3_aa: CASSHTSYEQYF